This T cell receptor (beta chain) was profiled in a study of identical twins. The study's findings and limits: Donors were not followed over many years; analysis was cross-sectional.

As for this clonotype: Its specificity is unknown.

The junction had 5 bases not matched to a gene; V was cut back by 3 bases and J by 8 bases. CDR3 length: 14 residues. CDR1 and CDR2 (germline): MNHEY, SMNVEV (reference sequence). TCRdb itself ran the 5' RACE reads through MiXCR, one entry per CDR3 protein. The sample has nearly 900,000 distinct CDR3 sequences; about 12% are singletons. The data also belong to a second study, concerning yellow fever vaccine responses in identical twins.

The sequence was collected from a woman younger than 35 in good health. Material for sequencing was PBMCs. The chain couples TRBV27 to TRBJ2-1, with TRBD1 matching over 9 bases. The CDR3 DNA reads TGTGCCAGCAGTTTCCTGACAGGGGGGGATGAGCAGTTCTTC. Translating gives CASSFLTGGDEQFF.